The 16 T cell receptor beta chains below come from one sample, sequenced in a study of response to subunit inactivated influenza vaccine. One entry per CDR3 protein results from TCRdb running MiXCR on the RT-PCR reads. This table has roughly 460,000 distinct CDR3 sequences, approximately 11% appearing once. The source was PBMCs from blood, collected roughly 47 days after vaccination. The receptors derive from a man aged 45-60 years who received an inactivated influenza vaccine.

The chain uses TRBV15 and TRBJ1-5; no firm D call. CDR1 LNHNV and CDR2 YYDKDF come from the germline V gene (reference sequence). This CDR3 contains 14 residues. V was trimmed by 3 bases and J by 0 bases, leaving 6 bases between them. CDR3 loop: CATSSPYSNQPQHF. CDR3 nucleotide sequence: TGTGCCACCAGCAGCCCTTATAGCAATCAGCCCCAGCATTTT. Supplemented by reference TRBV15 and TRBJ1-5, the full variable domain reads DAMVIQNPRYQVTQFGKPVTLSCSQTLNHNVMYWYQQKSSQAPKLLFHYYDKDFNNEADTPDNFQSRRPNTSFCFLDIRSPGLGDTAMYLCATSSPYSNQPQHFGDGTRLSIL.

This chain connects TRBV7-2 to TRBJ2-1; D may be TRBD1 or TRBD2 (7 bases each). The CDR3 is 14 residues long. Germline lookup yields CDR1 SGHTA and CDR2 FQGNSA. Trimming pared 1 base from V and 8 bases from J, leaving 12 bases between. CDR3 bases: TGTGCCAGCAGCTTAGTGGGAGGGGGCCATGAGCAGTTCTTC. It encodes CASSLVGGGHEQFF. Supplemented by reference TRBV7-2 and TRBJ2-1, the full variable domain reads GAGVSQSPSNKVTEKGKDVELRCDPISGHTALYWYRQSLGQGLEFLIYFQGNSAPDKSGLPSDRFSAERTGGSVSTLTIQRTQQEDSAVYLCASSLVGGGHEQFFGPGTRLTVL.

The V gene is TRBV6-1, the J gene TRBJ1-2; no definite D call. CDR3 length: 16 residues. Trimming took off 0 bases at V and 8 bases at J, with 19 bases between the two ends. CDR1 is MNHNS, CDR2 SASEGT, per germline. CDR3 amino acids: CASSEALNLKAGGYTF. Written as DNA, the CDR3 is TGTGCCAGCAGTGAAGCCCTCAATTTGAAGGCGGGGGGCTACACCTTC.

The chain is built from TRBV20-1 and TRBJ2-7, with D tentatively TRBD1 or TRBD2 (5 bases each). The ends were cut back, 5 bases at V and 2 bases at J, with 13 bases in the middle. Germline CDR1 and CDR2: DFQATT and SNEGSKA (reference sequence). There are 13 residues in the CDR3. The CDR3 nucleotides read TGCAGTGCTCCGGGACGGGGAACCTACGAGCAGTACTTC. Translation: CSAPGRGTYEQYF.

This clonotype was seen only a few times. The rearrangement uses TRBV5-1 and TRBJ2-3; TRBD1 matches at 10 bases. The CDR3 has 16 amino acids. J lost 5 bases, V lost 2 bases, and 8 bases had no gene match. Germline loops: CDR1 SGHRS, CDR2 YFSETQ. As DNA, the CDR3 is TGCGCCAGCAGCTTTAAGACAGGGGGCAACGTAGATACGCAGTATTTT. This encodes CASSFKTGGNVDTQYF.

The sample holds a few counts of this clonotype. The rearrangement uses TRBV15 and TRBJ2-7; 7 bases are a match to TRBD1. V was pared by 4 bases and J by 7 bases, with 4 bases of the junction left unmatched. The CDR3 is 12 amino acids. Germline V CDR1 and CDR2: LNHNV, YYDKDF (reference sequence). The CDR3 region has the DNA TGTGCCACCAGCAAGGACAGGTATGAGCAGTACTTC. This sequence encodes CATSKDRYEQYF.

This clonotype was seen only a few times. The chain carries TRBV20-1 and TRBJ1-2, with TRBD1 identical over 7 bases. Trimming cost V 0 bases and J 5 bases; bases outside gene matches: 6. The CDR3 has 14 residues. CDR1 and CDR2 from the germline V gene are DFQATT and SNEGSKA (reference sequence). CDR3 region: CSAREQGRWYGYTF. The DNA for the CDR3 is TGCAGTGCTAGAGAACAGGGGCGGTGGTATGGCTACACCTTC.

The sample holds many counts of this clonotype. V is TRBV29-1 and J is TRBJ1-1, with a possible D match to TRBD1 (5 bases). Trimming cost V 6 bases and J 5 bases, with 16 bases left between them. The CDR3 consists of 13 residues. Per germline, CDR1 SQVTM and CDR2 ANQGSEA. The CDR3 DNA is TGCAGCGTGAGGGGCAGGGCCCTGACTGAAGCTTTCTTT. This sequence encodes CSVRGRALTEAFF.

This clonotype has more than one count but fewer than ten. The V call is TRBV7-2, the J call TRBJ1-4; D is unresolved. This CDR3 spans 13 amino acids. V lost 3 bases and J lost 4, with 6 bases in between. Germline V gene sequence: CDR1 SGHTA, CDR2 FQGNSA. The CDR3 DNA follows: TGTGCCAGCAGCTTCCAGGTTAATGAAAAACTGTTTTTT. Translated: CASSFQVNEKLFF.

This clonotype was detected ten times or more. The J gene is TRBJ1-5, the V gene TRBV10-3; D uncertain. This CDR3 contains 14 residues. CDR1 is ENHRY, CDR2 SYGVKD, per germline. V lost 0 bases and J 7 bases, leaving 10 bases between the germline ends. CDR3 region: CAISESLGYQPQHF. CDR3 nucleotides: TGTGCCATCAGTGAGTCGTTGGGGTACCAGCCCCAGCATTTT.

This chain connects TRBV3-1 to TRBJ1-3; TRBD1 might be the D (6 bases). The germline gives CDR1 LGHDT, CDR2 YNNKEL (reference sequence). V was pared by 0 bases and J by 3 bases, with 18 bases between. CDR3 length: 18 residues. The CDR3 sequence: CASSQDRERGLHGNTIYF. The CDR3 region has the DNA TGTGCCAGCAGCCAAGATCGTGAGAGGGGGTTACATGGAAACACCATATATTTT.

The chain couples TRBV7-9 to TRBJ1-5; 7 bases match TRBD1. Germline lookup yields CDR1 SEHNR and CDR2 FQNEAQ (reference sequence). V dropped 4 bases and J dropped 0; count of bases not matched to a gene: 6. The CDR3 runs to 16 residues. CDR3: CASSSWTGVSNQPQHF. CDR3 in DNA: TGTGCCAGCAGCTCATGGACAGGAGTTAGCAATCAGCCCCAGCATTTT.

This clonotype was observed a few times. Germline is not matched at one junction end, which may reflect a read error. The rearrangement links TRBV3-1 to TRBJ2-2; D is undetermined. Germline CDR1 and CDR2: LGHDT and YNNKEL (reference sequence). The CDR3 consists of 15 residues. The CDR3 loop is CATSKTAMNTGELFF. DNA of the CDR3: TGTGCCACCAGCAAAACTGCGATGAACACCGGGGAGCTGTTTTTT. The entire variable domain, with the rest obtained from reference TRBV3-1 and TRBJ2-2, is as follows: DTAVSQTPKYLVTQMGNDKSIKCEQNLGHDTMYWYKQDSKKFLKIMFSYNNKELIINETVPNRFSPKSPDKAHLNLHINSLELGDSAVYFCATSKTAMNTGELFFGEGSRLTVL.

The chain is built from TRBV14 and TRBJ2-1, with TRBD2 identical over 9 bases. The germline CDR1 and CDR2 sequences are SGHDN and FVKESK. The CDR3 spans 18 residues. J lost 7 bases, V lost 4 bases, and 17 bases had no gene match. The CDR3 sequence is CASSPGRRRREGPNEQFF. The DNA for the CDR3 is TGTGCCAGCAGCCCAGGTCGGCGTCGGCGGGAGGGCCCTAATGAGCAGTTCTTC.

This clonotype has at least ten counts. The rearrangement uses TRBV4-3 and TRBJ2-1; TRBD2 matches at 9 bases. Germline values: CDR1 LGHNA, CDR2 YSLEER. This CDR3 has 17 amino acids. Unmatched junction bases numbered 7, after V lost 4 bases and J lost 0 bases. This CDR3 is CASSLGGGGSSYNEQFF. As DNA, the CDR3 is TGCGCCAGCAGCCTAGGCGGGGGGGGGAGCTCCTACAATGAGCAGTTCTTC.

This clonotype was observed at least ten times. The chain has TRBV5-5 and TRBJ2-5; D perhaps matches TRBD2 (6 bases). With 3 bases removed from V and 3 bases from J, the gap between germline ends came to 6 bases. This CDR3 contains 12 residues. Germline V gene lookup returns CDR1 SGHKS and CDR2 YYEKEE (reference sequence). The CDR3 DNA reads TGTGCCAGCAGCTGGGGGGAAGAGACCCAGTACTTC. Translation gives CASSWGEETQYF.